Shown below are 23 T cell receptor beta chains from a single sample sequenced in a study of cytomegalovirus exposure and HLA in healthy donors (dated 2017 in TCRdb). The library was built by means of the immunoSEQ multiplex PCR assay. TCRdb re-hosts the immuneACCESS table, in-frame sequences only. Its copies lack some clones; in the studies checked, an unresolved V gene accounts for under half of them, and the cause for the rest is not known. In all, the sample holds approximately 97,000 clones, and roughly 95% of those were seen once. Clones ranked in the top ten supply almost 0.9% of the sample. The sequenced sample was PBMCs. The receptor set was obtained from a young woman in good health and CMV-seronegative.

This chain links TRBV7-9 with TRBJ2-1, with TRBD2 identical over 12 bases. After removal of 1 base from V and 8 bases from J, the junction contained 6 bases not matched to a gene. Germline V gene data show CDR1 as SEHNR and CDR2 as FQNEAQ (reference sequence). This CDR3 comprises 16 residues. The CDR3 is CASSLGLAGGIHEQFF. DNA for the CDR3: TGTGCCAGCAGCTTAGGCCTAGCGGGGGGGATTCATGAGCAGTTCTTC.

The genes are TRBV19 and TRBJ1-1; no clear D gene. CDR1 and CDR2 from the germline V gene are LNHDA and SQIVND (reference sequence). V lost 2 bases to trimming and J lost 5 bases, with 15 bases between them. This CDR3 region has 15 residues. The CDR3 DNA is TGTGCCAGTAGTATATACGAGGCTCTGAGAACTGAAGCTTTCTTT. Protein: CASSIYEALRTEAFF.

The chain combines TRBV7-9 with TRBJ1-1, with a possible D match to TRBD1 (5 bases). The CDR3 runs 12 residues. V lost 3 bases and J 7 bases, leaving 9 bases between the germline ends. The V gene's germline CDR1 is SEHNR and CDR2 FQNEAQ (reference sequence). CDR3 nucleotide sequence: TGTGCCAGCAGCTTGTGGACAAGTGAAGCTTTCTTT. Its translation is CASSLWTSEAFF.

This chain links TRBV6-5 with TRBJ2-7; possible D gene TRBD1, 5 bases. The CDR3 is made up of 11 amino acids. Germline-derived CDR1 and CDR2 are MNHEY and SVGAGI. V dropped 6 bases and J dropped 6 bases, with 9 bases sitting between them. The DNA for the CDR3 is TGTGCCAGCAGGTCAGGGCTCGAGCAGTACTTC. Translating it yields CASRSGLEQYF.

CDR3 amino acids: CASSQDAGSSYEQYF. The CDR3 DNA sequence: TGCGCCAGCAGCCAAGATGCTGGGAGCTCCTACGAGCAGTACTTC. V is TRBV4-3 and J is TRBJ2-7, with D perhaps TRBD2 (5 bases). V dropped 0 bases and J dropped 0 bases, with 9 bases sitting between them. The CDR3 is made up of 15 amino acids. Germline CDR1 is LGHNA and CDR2 is YSLEER.

In its sample, this clone was seen a few times. This chain links TRBV30 with TRBJ2-3, with a possible D match to TRBD1 (5 bases). The germline gives CDR1 GTSNPN, CDR2 SVGIG (reference sequence). The ends were cut back, 0 bases at V and 4 bases at J, with 14 bases in the middle. The CDR3 covers 15 residues. The CDR3: CAWSVQGGDADTQYF. CDR3 sequence (DNA): TGTGCCTGGAGTGTTCAGGGCGGAGATGCAGATACGCAGTATTTT.

The rearrangement links TRBV6-1 to TRBJ2-7, with TRBD1 matching over 7 bases. Germline V gene data show CDR1 as MNHNS and CDR2 as SASEGT. This CDR3 contains 13 residues. After removal of 4 bases from V and 4 bases from J, the junction contained 4 bases not matched to a gene. This CDR3 is CASSGQGEYEQYF. CDR3 bases: TGTGCCAGCAGTGGGCAGGGGGAGTACGAGCAGTACTTC.

J is TRBJ1-1 and V is TRBV5-4; D is ambiguous. The CDR3 consists of 11 residues. The ends were cut back, 5 bases at V and 5 bases at J, with 7 bases in the middle. Germline V gene sequence: CDR1 SGHNT, CDR2 YYREEE (reference sequence). Here the CDR3 reads CASSAGTEAFF. The CDR3, as DNA: TGTGCCAGCAGTGCGGGTACTGAAGCTTTCTTT.

This clone appeared once. The chain is built from TRBV6-1 and TRBJ2-7; 7 nucleotides match TRBD2. Germline CDR1 is MNHNS and CDR2 is SASEGT. With 8 bases clipped from V and 0 bases from J, the junction kept 10 bases outside the gene matches. CDR3 length: 15 amino acids. The CDR3, as DNA: TGTGCCAGCTCATGGAGGGAGGGAGACTCCTACGAGCAGTACTTC. As protein: CASSWREGDSYEQYF.

The V call is TRBV19, the J call TRBJ2-7, with 9 bases matching TRBD1. CDR3 length: 17 amino acids. Per the germline V gene, CDR1 is LNHDA and CDR2 is SQIVND (reference sequence). Trimming cost V 5 bases and J 1 base; bases outside gene matches: 12. CDR3 bases: TGTGCCAGTAGTGCTCCGGGACAGGGCATTTTATCCTACGAGCAGTACTTC. This codes for CASSAPGQGILSYEQYF.

The CDR3 reads CASRPPGQGTYEQYF. As DNA, the CDR3 is TGTGCCAGCAGACCCCCGGGACAGGGTACCTACGAGCAGTACTTC. The J gene is TRBJ2-7, the V gene TRBV6-6; 9 positions match TRBD1. V trimming: 6 bases; J trimming: 2 bases; junction bases outside the gene matches: 8. The germline CDR1 and CDR2 sequences are MNHNY and SVGAGI (reference sequence). The CDR3 runs to 15 residues.

The chain carries TRBV4-3 and TRBJ2-5; 7 bases line up with TRBD2. Germline V gene data show CDR1 as LGHNA and CDR2 as YSLEER. The CDR3 length is 17 residues. V shed 0 bases and J 0 bases; nucleotides not matched to a gene: 7. The CDR3 sequence: CASSQDPLADYQETQYF. The CDR3 region has the DNA TGCGCCAGCAGCCAAGATCCCCTAGCGGACTACCAAGAGACCCAGTACTTC.

V and J are TRBV2 and TRBJ2-2; 11 bases map to TRBD2. The germline gives CDR1 SNHLY, CDR2 FYNNEI. There are 16 residues in the CDR3. The J segment lost 4 bases and the V segment lost 2 bases, leaving 3 bases of the junction unmatched. CDR3 residues: CASSELGLAATGELFF. Here the CDR3 DNA reads TGTGCCAGCAGTGAACTGGGACTAGCGGCCACCGGGGAGCTGTTTTTT.

The J gene is TRBJ2-3, the V gene TRBV5-4; possibly TRBD2 for D (5 bases). CDR3 length: 15 residues. Per germline, CDR1 SGHNT and CDR2 YYREEE (reference sequence). V was trimmed by 1 base and J by 0 bases, leaving 9 bases between them. Here the CDR3 reads CASSLYSGSTDTQYF. CDR3 bases: TGTGCCAGCAGCTTGTATTCGGGGAGCACAGATACGCAGTATTTT.

The chain is built from TRBV6-1 and TRBJ2-7; D may be TRBD1 (7 bases). This CDR3 comprises 15 residues. Germline V gene sequence: CDR1 MNHNS, CDR2 SASEGT. Trimming removed 3 bases from V and 2 bases from J, with 14 bases in between. The CDR3 sequence: CASSDDGGTAYEQYF. CDR3 DNA: TGTGCCAGCAGTGACGACGGCGGGACAGCCTACGAGCAGTACTTC.

The genes are TRBV6-5 and TRBJ2-1; TRBD2 matches 11 bases. CDR3 length: 15 amino acids. The trim removed 2 bases at V and 4 bases at J, leaving 1 base unmatched. Germline V gene data show CDR1 as MNHEY and CDR2 as SVGAGI. The CDR3 loop reads CASSYGTSGYNEQFF. The CDR3 DNA reads TGTGCCAGCAGTTACGGGACTAGCGGATACAATGAGCAGTTCTTC.

This chain links TRBV4-1 with TRBJ2-7; 9 positions match TRBD1. The germline CDR1 and CDR2 sequences are MGHRA and YSYEKL. The CDR3 spans 16 residues. The ends lost 3 bases at V and 6 bases at J; junction bases unmatched: 12. CDR3 amino acids: CASSHWPGQGFVEQYF. The CDR3 nucleotides are TGCGCCAGCAGCCACTGGCCGGGACAGGGTTTTGTCGAGCAGTACTTC.

J is TRBJ2-2 and V is TRBV27, with 11 bases fitting TRBD2. CDR1 and CDR2 from the germline V gene are MNHEY and SMNVEV (reference sequence). The CDR3 runs to 16 residues. The J segment lost 4 bases and the V segment lost 6 bases, leaving 7 bases of the junction unmatched. CDR3 residues: CASRETSGALTGELFF. In DNA form, the CDR3 reads TGTGCCAGCAGAGAGACTAGCGGGGCCCTCACCGGGGAGCTGTTTTTT.

This rearrangement joins TRBV7-9 to TRBJ2-5; 11 bases align to TRBD2. With 5 bases clipped from V and 2 bases from J, the junction kept 13 bases outside the gene matches. Germline V gene lookup returns CDR1 SEHNR and CDR2 FQNEAQ (reference sequence). The length of the CDR3 is 18 residues. The CDR3 protein is CASSLGLAGGSQQETQYF. CDR3 nucleotide sequence: TGTGCCAGCAGCCTCGGACTAGCGGGTGGATCGCAGCAAGAGACCCAGTACTTC. Supplemented by reference TRBV7-9 and TRBJ2-5, the full variable domain reads DTGVSQNPRHKITKRGQNVTFRCDPISEHNRLYWYRQTLGQGPEFLTYFQNEAQLEKSRLLSDRFSAERPKGSFSTLEIQRTEQGDSAMYLCASSLGLAGGSQQETQYFGPGTRLLVL.

The rearrangement joins TRBV4-1 to TRBJ1-1, with D possibly being TRBD1 (5 bases). Germline loops: CDR1 MGHRA, CDR2 YSYEKL. The CDR3 is 14 residues long. Trimming took off 5 bases at V and 3 bases at J, with 13 bases between the two ends. The CDR3 here is CASSDQGIDTEAFF. CDR3 in DNA: TGCGCCAGCAGCGACCAGGGAATTGACACTGAAGCTTTCTTT.

The rearrangement links TRBV6-5 to TRBJ1-1; no firm D call. The CDR3 is made up of 14 amino acids. Per germline, CDR1 MNHEY and CDR2 SVGAGI. Between the trimmed V and J ends, which lost 2 bases and 1 base, there was a span of 8 bases. The CDR3 DNA reads TGTGCCAGCAGTTACGACCGGGGGAACACTGAAGCTTTCTTT. This codes for CASSYDRGNTEAFF.

The V and J genes are TRBV5-1 and TRBJ2-2, with 8 bases lining up with TRBD1. The CDR3 covers 15 residues. Germline assignment: CDR1 SGHRS and CDR2 YFSETQ. V shed 3 bases and J 2 bases; nucleotides not matched to a gene: 3. The CDR3: CASSWDRTNTGELFF. CDR3 bases: TGCGCCAGCAGCTGGGACAGGACTAACACCGGGGAGCTGTTTTTT.

CDR3: CAWSFGGSYNEQFF. The CDR3 DNA follows: TGTGCCTGGAGTTTCGGGGGTTCCTACAATGAGCAGTTCTTC. V usage is TRBV30 and J usage is TRBJ2-1; a weak D match, TRBD2 (6 bases). CDR1 and CDR2 from the germline V gene are GTSNPN and SVGIG (reference sequence). Trimming removed 2 bases at V and 1 base at J, with 9 bases between. There are 14 residues in the CDR3.